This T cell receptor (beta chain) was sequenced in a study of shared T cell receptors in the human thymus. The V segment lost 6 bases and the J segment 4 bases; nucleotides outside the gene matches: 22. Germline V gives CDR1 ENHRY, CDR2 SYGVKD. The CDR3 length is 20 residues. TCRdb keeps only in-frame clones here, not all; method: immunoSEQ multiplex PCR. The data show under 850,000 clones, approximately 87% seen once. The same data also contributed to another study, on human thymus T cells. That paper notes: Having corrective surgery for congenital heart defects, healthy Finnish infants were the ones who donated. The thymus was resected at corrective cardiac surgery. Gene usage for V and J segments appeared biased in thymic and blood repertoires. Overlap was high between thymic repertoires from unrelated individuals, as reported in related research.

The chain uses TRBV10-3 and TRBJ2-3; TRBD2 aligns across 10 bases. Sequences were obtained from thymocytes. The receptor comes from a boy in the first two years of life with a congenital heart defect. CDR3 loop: CAIRAQGGGPSGSHADTQYF. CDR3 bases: TGTGCCATCAGAGCACAGGGGGGGGGCCCTAGCGGGAGTCATGCAGATACGCAGTATTTT.